These 18 T cell receptor beta chains originate from one sample sequenced in a study of blood T cell repertoires in COVID-19. Some clones are missing from TCRdb's copy, which holds only in-frame ones; the method was immunoSEQ multiplex PCR. The table records roughly 250,000 clones, roughly 88% of them present only once. The sample taken for sequencing was peripheral blood. The receptors were sampled from a human donor with COVID-19, enrolled during active disease. The donor label of this sample is uncertain.

This rearrangement joins TRBV30 to TRBJ2-1; D gene unclear. Trimming took 3 bases from V and 4 from J, leaving 13 bases between them. The germline V gene encodes CDR1 GTSNPN and CDR2 SVGIG (reference sequence). The CDR3 extends over 14 amino acids. Here the CDR3 DNA reads TGTGCCTGGAGGGCGGTTTTTGGGTACAATGAGCAGTTCTTC. Translated, it gives CAWRAVFGYNEQFF. Full variable domain (outside the CDR3, taken from reference TRBV30 and TRBJ2-1): SQTIHQWPATLVQPVGSPLSLECTVEGTSNPNLYWYRQAAGRGLQLLFYSVGIGQISSEVPQNLSASRPQDRQFILSSKKLLLSDSGFYLCAWRAVFGYNEQFFGPGTRLTVL.

The chain links TRBV30 to TRBJ2-2; D possibly corresponds to TRBD2 (5 bases). V was shortened by 0 bases and J by 5 bases, with 16 bases between the two germline ends. The CDR3 has 16 residues. From germline, CDR1 is GTSNPN and CDR2 SVGIG (reference sequence). CDR3 DNA sequence: TGTGCCTGGAGTGTACAGCGGTCTAGTCGGACCGGGGAGCTGTTTTTT. Protein product: CAWSVQRSSRTGELFF.

The V call is TRBV24-1, the J call TRBJ2-5; 8 bases fit TRBD1. The CDR3 spans 15 residues. CDR1 and CDR2 (germline): KGHDR, SFDVKD. J lost 5 bases, V lost 4 bases, and 8 bases had no gene match. CDR3 coding DNA: TGTGCCACCAGTGACCTTGGGACAGGAGGGGAGACCCAGTACTTC. It is translated as CATSDLGTGGETQYF.

This sequence joins TRBV28 and TRBJ1-4; no definite D call. Per germline, CDR1 MDHEN and CDR2 SYDVKM. V dropped 6 bases and J dropped 8 bases, with 10 bases sitting between them. The CDR3 runs to 12 residues. CDR3 DNA: TGTGCCAGCAGACCGACTGGAGAAAAACTGTTTTTT. It yields the protein CASRPTGEKLFF.

The chain has TRBV5-1 and TRBJ2-5; 8 nucleotides match TRBD1. Per germline, CDR1 SGHRS and CDR2 YFSETQ. Unmatched junction bases numbered 6, after V lost 0 bases and J lost 5 bases. This CDR3 is 15 amino acids long. For the CDR3, the DNA is TGCGCCAGCAGCTTGGTGCCAGGGGGCTGGGAGACCCAGTACTTC. It specifies CASSLVPGGWETQYF.

This chain links TRBV29-1 with TRBJ2-1; perhaps TRBD2 as D (5 bases). Germline CDR1 and CDR2: SQVTM and ANQGSEA. Trimming shortened V by 7 bases and J by 9 bases, and 10 bases separated the two germline ends. The CDR3 sequence is 10 residues long. CDR3 sequence (DNA): TGCAGCGCCCTAGCTGCTGAGCAGTTCTTC. Protein: CSALAAEQFF.

In this sample, this clone turned up a few times. As DNA, the CDR3 is TGTGCCAGCAGTTCTTACCGGGGACTAGCATCCCCGTTGGAGCAGTACTTC. Protein: CASSSYRGLASPLEQYF. The rearrangement uses TRBV2 and TRBJ2-7; 9 nucleotides match TRBD2. Germline V CDR1 and CDR2: SNHLY, FYNNEI. The CDR3 length is 17 residues. V shed 5 bases, J shed 7 bases, and the junction held 18 bases outside the gene matches.

This rearrangement joins TRBV28 to TRBJ1-1, with D possibly TRBD1 on 5 matching bases. The CDR3 is made up of 14 amino acids. The germline CDR1 and CDR2 sequences are MDHEN and SYDVKM. V gave up 5 bases and J gave up 1 base, with 11 bases separating them. CDR3 region: CASSLGRANTEAFF. CDR3 sequence (DNA): TGTGCCAGCAGTCTAGGCAGGGCGAACACTGAAGCTTTCTTT.

The chain couples TRBV6-4 to TRBJ2-2, with TRBD1 matching over 7 bases. The length of the CDR3 is 14 residues. V lost 4 bases, J lost 3 bases, and 2 bases stayed unmatched. Looked up from germline, CDR1 is MRHNA and CDR2 is SNTAGT. The DNA for the CDR3 is TGTGCCAGCAGTGGGGACAGAGACACCGGGGAGCTGTTTTTT. Translated: CASSGDRDTGELFF.

The chain couples TRBV4-2 to TRBJ2-5; 9 positions match TRBD2. The ends lost 0 bases at V and 4 bases at J; junction bases unmatched: 6. Germline values: CDR1 LGHNA, CDR2 YNFKEQ. The CDR3 runs to 16 residues. As DNA, the CDR3 is TGTGCCAGCAGCCAAGATGGTAGCGGGAGTCGAGAGACCCAGTACTTC. It translates to CASSQDGSGSRETQYF.

The chain couples TRBV12-3 or TRBV12-4 to TRBJ2-5, with D perhaps matching TRBD2 (6 bases). This CDR3 contains 13 residues. V shed 5 bases and J shed 4 bases, with 11 bases lying between them. The CDR3 DNA follows: TGTGCCAGCAGTCACGGGACTCTAGAGACCCAGTACTTC. This translates into CASSHGTLETQYF.

The V gene is TRBV9, the J gene TRBJ2-1; 12 nucleotides match TRBD2. The CDR3 sequence is 16 residues long. V dropped 0 bases and J dropped 9; count of bases not matched to a gene: 7. Germline V gene data show CDR1 as SGDLS and CDR2 as YYNGEE. The DNA for the CDR3 is TGTGCCAGCAGCGTAGAGACTAGCGGGAGTAGTAGTGAGCAGTTCTTC. It codes for CASSVETSGSSSEQFF.

The gene calls are TRBV29-1 and TRBJ2-1, with D perhaps TRBD2 (7 bases). Germline V gene lookup returns CDR1 SQVTM and CDR2 ANQGSEA. This CDR3 has 13 amino acids. The V gene lost 7 bases and the J gene lost 7 bases, with 17 bases spanning the gap. For the CDR3, the DNA is TGCAGCGGTTCGTTACGGGGGGCGAATGAGCAGTTCTTC. Translating it yields CSGSLRGANEQFF.

The V gene is TRBV7-9, the J gene TRBJ1-1; unclear D gene. Trimming left V 5 bases short and J 1 base short, with 8 bases between. The germline gives CDR1 SEHNR, CDR2 FQNEAQ (reference sequence). CDR3 length equals 13 residues. CDR3 sequence (DNA): TGTGCCAGCAGCCGATCCAGGAACACTGAAGCTTTCTTT. Translated: CASSRSRNTEAFF.

This sequence joins TRBV6-1 and TRBJ1-1; TRBD1 might be the D (5 bases). Germline-derived CDR1 and CDR2 are MNHNS and SASEGT. The CDR3 runs to 14 residues. Between the trimmed V and J ends, which lost 2 bases and 4 bases, there was a span of 11 bases. The CDR3 reads CASSEFRDSTEAFF. Written as DNA, the CDR3 is TGTGCCAGCAGTGAATTCAGGGACTCCACTGAAGCTTTCTTT.

The chain is built from TRBV7-2 and TRBJ2-3; 9 bases align to TRBD2. The length of the CDR3 is 16 residues. J gave up 1 base and V 1 base, and 3 bases lay outside the gene matches. The V gene's germline CDR1 is SGHTA and CDR2 FQGNSA. Written as DNA, the CDR3 is TGTGCCAGCAGCTTAGTTGGCGGGAGGGGCACAGATACGCAGTATTTT. Its translation is CASSLVGGRGTDTQYF. Full variable domain (missing parts from reference TRBV7-2 and TRBJ2-3): GAGVSQSPSNKVTEKGKDVELRCDPISGHTALYWYRQSLGQGLEFLIYFQGNSAPDKSGLPSDRFSAERTGGSVSTLTIQRTQQEDSAVYLCASSLVGGRGTDTQYFGPGTRLTVL.

The CDR3 nucleotides are TGTGCCAGTAGGACGGACAGGGCCTACAATCAGCCCCAGCATTTT. Translating gives CASRTDRAYNQPQHF. J is TRBJ1-5 and V is TRBV19; 8 positions match TRBD1. The J segment lost 3 bases and the V segment lost 6 bases, leaving 7 bases of the junction unmatched. The CDR3 is 15 amino acids. Germline-derived CDR1 and CDR2 are LNHDA and SQIVND (reference sequence).

The chain links TRBV7-9 to TRBJ1-2; D unclear. The ends were cut back, 7 bases at V and 8 bases at J, with 11 bases in the middle. The length of the CDR3 is 11 residues. Germline values: CDR1 SEHNR, CDR2 FQNEAQ (reference sequence). The CDR3, as DNA: TGTGCCAGCACCCGGGCGGGCGGCTACACCTTC. Its protein is CASTRAGGYTF.